The clone carrying this TCR beta chain was found once. Method: immunoSEQ multiplex PCR; TCRdb's copy keeps in-frame clones and lacks some. The repertoire consists of about 280,000 clones, with about 85% occurring once and the leading ten covering roughly 2.6%. Trimming at V came to 5 bases and at J to 2 bases, leaving 6 bases not matched to a gene. CDR1 is SNHLY and CDR2 is FYNNEI in the germline V gene. The CDR3 contains 16 residues. Participant ages covered about 18 to 89 years across 24 US areas. What the recovered Cohort 3 donors had was two negative PCRs, clearance, or symptom resolution. This sample was taken from a study of blood T cell repertoires in COVID-19.

This receptor was obtained from a woman in her fifties or sixties who had recovered from COVID-19. The rearrangement links TRBV2 to TRBJ2-3, with 11 bases identical to TRBD2. Sample: PBMCs or T cells enriched from blood (not recorded which). The CDR3 region is CASSPTSGGNTDTQYF. CDR3 nucleotides: TGTGCCAGCAGTCCCACTAGCGGGGGAAACACAGATACGCAGTATTTT.